The next 6 T cell receptor beta chains were all read from a single sample in a study of identical twins. TCRdb re-derived calls from the 5' RACE reads in MiXCR, one entry per CDR3 protein. The top ten hold 0.25% to 0.3% of the sample, which has 1.5 million to 2 million distinct CDR3 sequences, less than 40% seen once. Sequenced input: cord blood. Receptor source: a newborn girl in good health.

V is TRBV18 and J is TRBJ2-1, with D perhaps TRBD1 (5 bases). The closer fit of TRBJ2-7 to the DNA end suggests the J call may be wrong. Germline values: CDR1 KGHSH, CDR2 LQKENI. The CDR3 length is 15 residues. The CDR3 spells CASSPTGPPYNEQYF. CDR3 coding DNA: TGTGCCAGCTCACCTACAGGACCACCTTACAATGAGCAGTACTTC.

V and J are TRBV14 and TRBJ2-1; TRBD2 aligns across 10 bases. This CDR3 has 13 residues. CDR1 and CDR2 from the germline V gene are SGHDN and FVKESK. V shed 8 bases and J 9 bases; nucleotides not matched to a gene: 7. The CDR3 is CASRTSGGGEQFF. The DNA for the CDR3 is TGTGCCAGCCGGACTAGCGGTGGGGGTGAGCAGTTCTTC.

The chain uses TRBV10-3 and TRBJ1-1; 8 positions match TRBD1. Germline assignment: CDR1 ENHRY and CDR2 SYGVKD. Germline trimming cut 4 bases from V and 1 base from J; bases unmatched to any gene: 11. This CDR3 has 17 amino acids. This chain's CDR3 is CAISAPPTGGWNTEAFF. The CDR3 DNA is TGTGCCATCAGTGCACCCCCAACAGGGGGATGGAACACTGAAGCTTTCTTT.

This clonotype was observed a handful of times. The chain is built from TRBV2 and TRBJ2-5; weak D call: TRBD2 (6 bases). The CDR3 covers 13 residues. Germline assignment: CDR1 SNHLY and CDR2 FYNNEI. V lost 5 bases, J lost 11 bases, and 18 bases lay in between. CDR3 sequence: CASSPDIPGEQYF. CDR3 coding DNA: TGTGCCAGCAGTCCGGACATTCCGGGGGAGCAGTACTTC.

This clonotype was seen only once. CDR3 DNA: TGTGCCAGCAGCTTAGATGGGACTAGCGTCGACGAGCAGTACTTC. Amino acid sequence: CASSLDGTSVDEQYF. This chain uses TRBV11-2 with TRBJ2-7, with TRBD2 matching 10 bases. This CDR3 spans 15 amino acids. CDR1 and CDR2 from the germline V gene are SGHAT and FQNNGV. Losses at the gene ends were 0 bases for V and 5 bases for J; bases not matched to a gene: 4.

A single count supports this clonotype. The J gene is TRBJ1-2, the V gene TRBV30, with unresolved D. The CDR3 loop spans 11 amino acids. Germline V gene lookup returns CDR1 GTSNPN and CDR2 SVGIG (reference sequence). V lost 8 bases and J 3 bases, leaving 10 bases between the germline ends. Here the CDR3 DNA reads TGTGCCGGAGGGAGGGACTATGGCTACACCTTC. It is translated as CAGGRDYGYTF.